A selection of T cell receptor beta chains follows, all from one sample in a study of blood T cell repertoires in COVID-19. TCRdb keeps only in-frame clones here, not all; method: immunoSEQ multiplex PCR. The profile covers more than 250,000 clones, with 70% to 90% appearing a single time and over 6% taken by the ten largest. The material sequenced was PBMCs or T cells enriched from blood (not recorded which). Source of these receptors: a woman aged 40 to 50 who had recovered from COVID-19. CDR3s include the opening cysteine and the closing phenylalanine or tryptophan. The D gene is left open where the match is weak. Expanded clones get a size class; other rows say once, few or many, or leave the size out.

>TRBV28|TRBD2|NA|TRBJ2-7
CASSTRAVKPSGTSGSSYEQYF
TGTGCCAGCAGCACGCGGGCAGTTAAGCCTTCCGGGACTAGCGGGAGCTCCTACGAGCAGTACTTC
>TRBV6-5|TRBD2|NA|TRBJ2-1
CASSYPTSGREREQFF
TGTGCCAGCAGTTACCCGACTAGCGGGAGAGAGCGGGAGCAGTTCTTC
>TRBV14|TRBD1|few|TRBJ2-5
CASSSYRGIQETQYF
TGTGCCAGCAGCTCATACAGGGGTATCCAAGAGACCCAGTACTTC
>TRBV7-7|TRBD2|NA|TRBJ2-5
CASSLASGRAQYF
TGTGCTAGCAGCTTGGCTAGCGGGAGAGCCCAGTACTTC
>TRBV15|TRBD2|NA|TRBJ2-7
CATGAGGSEQYF
TGTGCCACAGGGGCGGGAGGAAGCGAGCAGTACTTC
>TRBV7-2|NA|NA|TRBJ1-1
CASSPFRDSEAFF
TGTGCCAGCAGCCCGTTCCGGGACTCCGAAGCTTTCTTT
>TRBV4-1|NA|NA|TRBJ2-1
CASSQDNSVLNEQFF
TGCGCCAGCAGCCAAGATAATTCGGTTCTCAATGAGCAGTTCTTC
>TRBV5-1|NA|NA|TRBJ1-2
CASRDTNYGYTF
TGCGCCAGCCGGGACACTAACTATGGCTACACCTTC
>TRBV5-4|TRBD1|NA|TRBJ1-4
CASSPSGQASEKLFF
TGTGCCAGCAGCCCATCAGGACAGGCGTCGGAAAAACTGTTTTTT
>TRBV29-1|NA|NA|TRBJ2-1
CSVEDPDEQFF
TGCAGCGTTGAAGATCCCGATGAGCAGTTCTTC
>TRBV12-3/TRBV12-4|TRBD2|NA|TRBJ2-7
CASRDYLSYEQYF
TGTGCCAGCCGGGACTATCTGTCCTACGAGCAGTACTTC
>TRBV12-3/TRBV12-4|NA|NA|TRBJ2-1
CASSLARGDEQFF
TGTGCCAGCAGTTTAGCGCGAGGTGATGAGCAGTTCTTC
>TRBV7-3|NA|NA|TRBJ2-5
CASSPSGWGLGETQYF
TGTGCCAGCAGCCCTTCCGGATGGGGGCTCGGAGAGACCCAGTACTTC
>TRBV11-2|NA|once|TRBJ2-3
CASSLVRDGTDTQYF
TGTGCCAGCAGCTTAGTGCGGGATGGCACAGATACGCAGTATTTT
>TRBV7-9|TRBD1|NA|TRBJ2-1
CASSPPGQGISGEQFF
TGTGCCAGCAGCCCACCGGGACAGGGGATATCGGGTGAGCAGTTCTTC
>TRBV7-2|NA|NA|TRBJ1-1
CASSLVPGLMNTEAFF
TGTGCCAGCAGCTTAGTTCCGGGACTCATGAACACTGAAGCTTTCTTT
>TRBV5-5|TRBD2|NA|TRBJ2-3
CASSSKRLAGDDTQYF
TGTGCCAGCAGCTCCAAACGACTAGCGGGAGACGATACGCAGTATTTT
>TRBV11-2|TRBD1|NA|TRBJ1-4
CASSWGQGVEKLFF
TGTGCCAGCAGCTGGGGACAGGGAGTTGAAAAACTGTTTTTT
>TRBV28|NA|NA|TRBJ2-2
CASSFGTSNTGELFF
TGTGCCAGCAGTTTCGGAACTAGCAACACCGGGGAGCTGTTTTTT
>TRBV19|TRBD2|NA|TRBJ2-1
CASRAAGGEGNEQFF
TGTGCCAGTAGGGCCGCAGGCGGGGAGGGCAATGAGCAGTTCTTC
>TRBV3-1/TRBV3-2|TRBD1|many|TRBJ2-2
CASSQGPQTTGGLSGELFF
TGTGCCAGCAGCCAAGGGCCCCAAACGACAGGGGGCTTGTCCGGGGAGCTGTTTTTT
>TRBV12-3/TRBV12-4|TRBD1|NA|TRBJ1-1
CASRQGAEAFF
TGTGCCAGCAGGCAGGGGGCTGAAGCTTTCTTT
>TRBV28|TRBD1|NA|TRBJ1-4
CASSARQGAREKLFF
TGTGCCAGCAGTGCGAGACAGGGGGCGAGGGAAAAACTGTTTTTT
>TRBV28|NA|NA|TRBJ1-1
CITETNTEAFF
TGTATCACAGAGACGAACACTGAAGCTTTCTTT
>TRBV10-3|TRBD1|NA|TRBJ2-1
CAIMLDRYNEQFF
TGTGCCATCATGCTGGACAGGTACAATGAGCAGTTCTTC
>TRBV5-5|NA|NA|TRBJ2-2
CASTPRGLSGTGELFF
TGTGCCAGCACTCCCAGAGGTCTCTCGGGCACCGGGGAGCTGTTTTTT
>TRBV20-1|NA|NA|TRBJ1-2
CSVEVNYGYTF
TGCAGTGTCGAGGTTAACTATGGCTACACCTTC